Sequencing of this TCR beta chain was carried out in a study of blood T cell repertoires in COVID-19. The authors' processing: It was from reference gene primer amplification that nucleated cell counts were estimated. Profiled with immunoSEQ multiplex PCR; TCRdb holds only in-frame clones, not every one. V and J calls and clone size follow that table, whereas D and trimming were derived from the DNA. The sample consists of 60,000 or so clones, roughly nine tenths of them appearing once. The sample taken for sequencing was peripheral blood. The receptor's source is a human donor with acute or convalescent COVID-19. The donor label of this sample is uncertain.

The CDR3 DNA follows: TGTGCCAGCAGTCCAAAATTCGGGGGACCCGGGGAGCTGTTTTTT. It encodes CASSPKFGGPGELFF. V and J are TRBV25-1 and TRBJ2-2; the D gene is possibly TRBD2 (6 bases). The V gene lost 5 bases and the J gene lost 6 bases, with 16 bases spanning the gap. Germline V gene data show CDR1 as MGHDK and CDR2 as SYGVNS. This CDR3 region has 15 residues.